Following are 26 T cell receptor beta chains from one sample sequenced in a study of cytomegalovirus exposure and HLA in healthy donors. TCRdb's table, derived via immunoSEQ multiplex PCR, lists solely in-frame clones and lacks some. The sample carries approximately 120,000 clones, almost 90% recorded once. Sequencing was done on a sample of PBMCs. Receptor source: a woman aged 18-35 years in good health and CMV-seronegative.

The J gene is TRBJ2-7, the V gene TRBV9, with D perhaps matching TRBD2 (6 bases). V lost 4 bases to trimming and J lost 5 bases, with 19 bases between them. From germline, CDR1 is SGDLS and CDR2 YYNGEE. This CDR3 comprises 15 residues. The CDR3 bases are TGTGCCAGCAGCCCCGTGGGGGGACCTTCCCACGAGCAGTACTTC. This sequence encodes CASSPVGGPSHEQYF.

The rearrangement links TRBV2 to TRBJ1-4, with TRBD1 matching over 8 bases. CDR3 size: 23 residues. Germline V lookup: CDR1 SNHLY, CDR2 FYNNEI. V shed 8 bases, J shed 0 bases, and the junction held 29 bases outside the gene matches. The CDR3 DNA is TGTGCCAGCCACCAGGACCTATGGACAGGGTGGGGGGGCGAAGATGCAACTAATGAAAAACTGTTTTTT. This translates into CASHQDLWTGWGGEDATNEKLFF. Complete variable domain (other parts from reference TRBV2 and TRBJ1-4): EPEVTQTPSHQVTQMGQEVILRCVPISNHLYFYWYRQILGQKVEFLVSFYNNEISEKSEIFDDQFSVERPDGSNFTLKIRSTKLEDSAMYFCASHQDLWTGWGGEDATNEKLFFGSGTQLSVL.

The chain employs TRBV5-1 and TRBJ1-4; D perhaps matches TRBD1 (6 bases). Deletions cut 4 bases from V and 5 bases from J, with 12 bases between. There are 14 residues in the CDR3. Germline CDR1 SGHRS, CDR2 YFSETQ. The CDR3 sequence: CASSPTGPNEKLFF. The CDR3 DNA follows: TGCGCCAGCAGCCCGACAGGCCCAAATGAAAAACTGTTTTTT.

The chain is built from TRBV19 and TRBJ1-2, with TRBD1 matching over 8 bases. V gave up 6 bases and J gave up 2 bases; unmatched junction bases: 2. Germline V gives CDR1 LNHDA, CDR2 SQIVND (reference sequence). The CDR3 contains 13 residues. The CDR3 region has the DNA TGTGCCAGTAGCCCAGGGGGCAACTATGGCTACACCTTC. It translates to CASSPGGNYGYTF. Together with reference TRBV19 and TRBJ1-2, the CDR3 gives the full variable domain: DGGITQSPKYLFRKEGQNVTLSCEQNLNHDAMYWYRQDPGQGLRLIYYSQIVNDFQKGDIAEGYSVSREKKESFPLTVTSAQKNPTAFYLCASSPGGNYGYTFGSGTRLTVV.

This rearrangement joins TRBV28 to TRBJ2-7, with D perhaps TRBD1 (6 bases). The CDR3 is made up of 17 amino acids. The V gene lost 2 bases and the J gene lost 0 bases, with 17 bases spanning the gap. Germline CDR1 MDHEN, CDR2 SYDVKM. The CDR3 sequence: CASSLTPPTRGSYEQYF. CDR3 coding DNA: TGTGCCAGCAGTTTAACTCCACCAACCAGGGGCTCCTACGAGCAGTACTTC.

The chain joins TRBV6-5 to TRBJ1-4; D is ambiguous. The CDR3 loop spans 15 amino acids. V lost 5 bases, J lost 4 bases, and 14 bases lay in between. Germline-derived CDR1 and CDR2 are MNHEY and SVGAGI. The CDR3 region is CASSSTISNNEKLFF. The DNA of the CDR3 is TGTGCCAGCAGTAGTACTATATCCAATAATGAAAAACTGTTTTTT.

This clone was seen repeatedly, ten times or more. The chain has TRBV7-2 and TRBJ2-7, with 11 bases aligning to TRBD2. Germline assignment: CDR1 SGHTA and CDR2 FQGNSA. The CDR3 is 18 residues long. With 4 bases clipped from V and 4 bases from J, the junction kept 15 bases outside the gene matches. In nucleotides, the CDR3 is TGTGCCAGCAGCTCAGGACTAGCGGGCCGGCAACTCGGGTACGAGCAGTACTTC. Protein: CASSSGLAGRQLGYEQYF.

The chain couples TRBV2 to TRBJ2-5, with a tentative D call TRBD1 (5 bases). V dropped 4 bases and J dropped 5 bases, with 14 bases sitting between them. This CDR3 comprises 14 residues. The germline V gene encodes CDR1 SNHLY and CDR2 FYNNEI. The CDR3 region has the DNA TGTGCCAGCAGTGGGGCAGGGATCCGGGAGACCCAGTACTTC. This translates into CASSGAGIRETQYF.

V and J are TRBV18 and TRBJ2-7; 11 positions agree with TRBD2. The CDR3 contains 15 residues. V lost 2 bases, J lost 5 bases, and 5 bases stayed unmatched. Germline assignment: CDR1 KGHSH and CDR2 LQKENI. The CDR3 spells CASSPTLAGVDEQYF. The DNA of the CDR3 is TGTGCCAGCTCACCAACACTAGCGGGAGTCGACGAGCAGTACTTC.

This sequence joins TRBV7-9 and TRBJ1-2; D gene uncertain. The V end was cut by 5 bases, the J end by 4 bases, with 14 bases between. The CDR3 sequence is 14 residues long. Germline CDR1 reads SEHNR; CDR2 reads FQNEAQ (reference sequence). The CDR3 DNA follows: TGTGCCAGCAGCCCCGGGGTCGTCTCCTATGGCTACACCTTC. Translating it yields CASSPGVVSYGYTF. Full variable domain (outside the CDR3, taken from reference TRBV7-9 and TRBJ1-2): DTGVSQNPRHKITKRGQNVTFRCDPISEHNRLYWYRQTLGQGPEFLTYFQNEAQLEKSRLLSDRFSAERPKGSFSTLEIQRTEQGDSAMYLCASSPGVVSYGYTFGSGTRLTVV.

The chain employs TRBV5-8 and TRBJ2-2, with D tentatively TRBD1 (5 bases). V dropped 4 bases and J dropped 3 bases, with 10 bases sitting between them. Germline CDR1 is SGHTS and CDR2 is YDEGEE. The length of the CDR3 is 14 residues. The CDR3 protein is CASSRGHYTGELFF. The CDR3, as DNA: TGTGCCAGCAGCCGTGGACACTACACCGGGGAGCTGTTTTTT. Full variable domain (remainder filled in from reference TRBV5-8 and TRBJ2-2): EAGVTQSPTHLIKTRGQQATLRCSPISGHTSVYWYQQALGLGLQFLLWYDEGEERNRGNFPPRFSGRQFPNYSSELNVNALELEDSALYLCASSRGHYTGELFFGEGSRLTVL.

This clone is a singleton in its sample. Other DNA sequences in this sample translate to the same CDR3. The rearrangement joins TRBV18 to TRBJ1-2, with D tentatively TRBD1 (5 bases). This CDR3 region has 13 residues. V lost 2 bases and J lost 5, with 9 bases in between. Per germline, CDR1 KGHSH and CDR2 LQKENI. This chain's CDR3 is CASSPDSLYGYTF. CDR3 DNA sequence: TGTGCCAGCTCACCAGACAGCTTATATGGCTACACCTTC.

This chain uses TRBV20-1 with TRBJ2-7; the D gene is possibly TRBD1 (6 bases). Looked up from germline, CDR1 is DFQATT and CDR2 is SNEGSKA (reference sequence). The CDR3 is 11 residues long. The ends were cut back, 6 bases at V and 6 bases at J, with 12 bases in the middle. CDR3 region: CSAGTSLEQYF. The CDR3 bases are TGCAGTGCCGGGACATCTCTCGAGCAGTACTTC.

V gene TRBV5-4 combines with J gene TRBJ2-1; 11 bases fit TRBD2. The CDR3 totals 15 residues. After removal of 4 bases from V and 4 bases from J, the junction contained 4 bases not matched to a gene. Germline values: CDR1 SGHNT, CDR2 YYREEE (reference sequence). CDR3 in DNA: TGTGCCAGCAGCCTGACTAGCGGGATATACAATGAGCAGTTCTTC. Translating gives CASSLTSGIYNEQFF.

The chain recombines TRBV2 with TRBJ1-1; TRBD1 matches 7 bases. The CDR3 consists of 16 residues. CDR1 is SNHLY, CDR2 FYNNEI, per germline. The trim removed 3 bases at V and 0 bases at J, leaving 7 bases unmatched. The chain's CDR3 is CASSDPGQPMNTEAFF. DNA for the CDR3: TGTGCCAGCAGTGATCCGGGACAGCCTATGAACACTGAAGCTTTCTTT.

This clone was detected once. The V and J genes are TRBV10-3 and TRBJ2-5; TRBD2 matches at 9 bases. The CDR3 covers 15 residues. The V and J ends lost 9 bases and 4 bases, in that order; junction bases with no gene match: 12. Germline V gene lookup returns CDR1 ENHRY and CDR2 SYGVKD. This CDR3 is CAMRSGGNPSETQYF. The DNA for the CDR3 is TGTGCCATGCGTAGCGGGGGAAATCCCTCAGAGACCCAGTACTTC.

The chain links TRBV5-4 to TRBJ2-7; TRBD1 matches at 8 bases. The CDR3 has 14 residues. CDR1 is SGHNT and CDR2 is YYREEE in the germline V gene (reference sequence). After removal of 6 bases from V and 3 bases from J, the junction contained 8 bases not matched to a gene. The CDR3 spells CASTIRGQDYEQYF. DNA of the CDR3: TGTGCCAGCACCATTAGGGGACAGGACTACGAGCAGTACTTC.

The chain has TRBV5-4 and TRBJ2-1; 11 bases line up with TRBD1. CDR3 size: 15 residues. Germline CDR1 reads SGHNT; CDR2 reads YYREEE (reference sequence). V was pared by 2 bases and J by 5 bases, with 3 bases of the junction left unmatched. CDR3 sequence reads: CASSFKGQGDNEQFF. The CDR3 nucleotides read TGTGCCAGCAGCTTTAAGGGACAGGGGGACAATGAGCAGTTCTTC.

This chain uses TRBV9 with TRBJ2-1, with D unclear. The CDR3 has 14 amino acids. Germline V lookup: CDR1 SGDLS, CDR2 YYNGEE. Trimming shortened V by 0 bases and J by 6 bases, and 10 bases separated the two germline ends. CDR3 protein: CASSVVGSSNEQFF. CDR3 DNA sequence: TGTGCCAGCAGCGTAGTGGGTAGCAGCAATGAGCAGTTCTTC.

The rearrangement links TRBV11-1 to TRBJ1-1, with a possible D match to TRBD1 (5 bases). The germline V gene has CDR1 SGHAT and CDR2 FQDESV (reference sequence). This CDR3 spans 14 amino acids. V was clipped by 1 base and J by 1 base, with 7 bases between them. As DNA, the CDR3 is TGTGCCAGCAGCTTAGTAGGGGAGAACACTGAAGCTTTCTTT. The encoded protein is CASSLVGENTEAFF.

V gene TRBV4-3 combines with J gene TRBJ2-3; tentative D call: TRBD2 (5 bases). Trimming shortened V by 0 bases and J by 4 bases, and 11 bases separated the two germline ends. The CDR3 consists of 15 residues. Germline CDR1 LGHNA, CDR2 YSLEER. This CDR3 is CASSQDIGSADTQYF. CDR3 bases: TGCGCCAGCAGCCAAGATATTGGGAGTGCAGATACGCAGTATTTT.

The chain is built from TRBV6-6 and TRBJ2-2; D is perhaps TRBD2 (6 bases). Trimming shortened V by 11 bases and J by 0 bases, and 13 bases separated the two germline ends. Germline CDR1 is MNHNY and CDR2 is SVGAGI (reference sequence). The CDR3 spans 14 residues. This chain's CDR3 is CAYSGTSNTGELFF. The CDR3, as DNA: TGTGCCTATTCCGGGACTTCGAACACCGGGGAGCTGTTTTTT.

The chain carries TRBV7-2 and TRBJ2-5; the D gene is possibly TRBD2 (5 bases). Germline assignment: CDR1 SGHTA and CDR2 FQGNSA. This CDR3 comprises 14 residues. Trimming took off 2 bases at V and 2 bases at J, with 9 bases between the two ends. The DNA for the CDR3 is TGTGCCAGCAGCTTATCCCCGGGACAAGAGACCCAGTACTTC. It is translated as CASSLSPGQETQYF. The variable domain in full, completed from reference TRBV7-2 and TRBJ2-5, reads GAGVSQSPSNKVTEKGKDVELRCDPISGHTALYWYRQSLGQGLEFLIYFQGNSAPDKSGLPSDRFSAERTGGSVSTLTIQRTQQEDSAVYLCASSLSPGQETQYFGPGTRLLVL.

The chain carries TRBV9 and TRBJ1-1; a possible D gene is TRBD1 (6 bases). This CDR3 region has 14 residues. Germline V gene data show CDR1 as SGDLS and CDR2 as YYNGEE. Between the trimmed V and J ends, which lost 8 bases and 3 bases, there was a span of 17 bases. CDR3 sequence: CASTRGGAYTEAFF. In DNA form, the CDR3 reads TGTGCCAGTACTAGGGGGGGGGCCTACACTGAAGCTTTCTTT.

The chain has TRBV6-1 and TRBJ2-3; 10 bases are a match to TRBD1. CDR1 is MNHNS and CDR2 is SASEGT in the germline V gene. The CDR3 loop spans 14 amino acids. With V trimmed by 6 bases and J by 3 bases, 3 bases remained unmatched. The CDR3 coding sequence is TGTGCCAGCAGCGACAGGGGGCAAACAGATACGCAGTATTTT. As protein: CASSDRGQTDTQYF.

This chain uses TRBV7-2 with TRBJ2-1; possible D gene TRBD1, 6 bases. The germline V gene has CDR1 SGHTA and CDR2 FQGNSA. The V gene lost 1 base and the J gene lost 3 bases, with 10 bases spanning the gap. The CDR3 runs 15 residues. CDR3 region: CASSLGGLDYNEQFF. The CDR3 coding sequence is TGTGCCAGCAGCTTAGGGGGGCTAGACTACAATGAGCAGTTCTTC.